This T cell receptor beta chain derives from a study of Graves' ophthalmopathy and Graves' hyperthyroidism. Findings and limits, study-wide: Stable hyperthyroidism and ophthalmopathy were told apart by a 13-signature model, which achieved about 88% sensitivity and nearly 84% specificity. The model achieved approximately 71% sensitivity and under 75% specificity for ophthalmopathy progression.

The germline V gene encodes CDR1 SGDLS and CDR2 YYNGEE. The CDR3 has 13 residues. The V end was cut by 0 bases, the J end by 7 bases, with 10 bases between. Amplification from RNA transcripts yielded the TCR beta CDR3 regions. RT-PCR with HTBI primers came first, then second-round multiplex PCR. TCRdb passed the multiplex PCR reads through MiXCR, listing each CDR3 protein once. The sample consists of about 740,000 distinct CDR3 sequences, roughly 40% of them appearing once. Establishment of the diagnosis relied upon clinical symptoms, serum thyroxine, TRAb, thyroid ultrasound and orbital computed tomography. This clonotype was seen repeatedly, ten times or more. What it binds is not known.

This chain connects TRBV9 to TRBJ1-1; D is undetermined. The sample taken for sequencing was peripheral blood. This receptor was obtained from an adult man with Graves' ophthalmopathy. DNA of the CDR3: TGTGCCAGCAGCGTAGGAGGGCCCGGTGAAGCTTTCTTT. Encoded protein: CASSVGGPGEAFF.